A selection of T cell receptor beta chains follows, all from one sample in a study of graft-versus-host responses after intestinal transplantation. Only in-frame clones appear in the TCRdb table, and some are missing; sequencing was by immunoSEQ multiplex PCR. The table has tens of thousands of clones, almost 95% seen once. The antigens for these receptors are not known. The sample here was unstimulated CD4+ T cells sorted from spleen or lymph node cells, taken before transplant. These receptors were collected from a human donor who was the organ donor for an intestinal transplant. Both conserved end residues are part of each CDR3. D genes are given only for firm matches. Some rows mark clone size as missing; the rest say once, few, many or name a class of expanded clone.

J gene: TRBJ2-2
clone size: -
V gene: TRBV6-5
D gene: -
CDR3 protein: CASSSPGAGGGELFF
CDR3 DNA: TGTGCCAGCAGTTCCCCAGGGGCTGGGGGCGGGGAGCTGTTTTTT

J gene: TRBJ1-3
clone size: -
V gene: TRBV11-2
D gene: -
CDR3 protein: CASSLDHRSGNTIYF
CDR3 DNA: TGTGCCAGCAGCTTAGATCACAGGTCTGGAAACACCATATATTTT

J gene: TRBJ2-1
clone size: -
V gene: TRBV11-1
D gene: -
CDR3 protein: CASRGDYNEQFF
CDR3 DNA: TGTGCCAGCCGCGGGGACTACAATGAGCAGTTCTTC

J gene: TRBJ2-2
clone size: -
V gene: TRBV5-8
D gene: -
CDR3 protein: CASSLVPLRPGELFF
CDR3 DNA: TGTGCCAGCAGCTTGGTTCCACTAAGACCCGGGGAGCTGTTTTTT

J gene: TRBJ1-2
clone size: -
V gene: TRBV18
D gene: -
CDR3 protein: CASSPANNYGYTF
CDR3 DNA: TGTGCCAGCTCACCAGCGAATAACTATGGCTACACCTTC

J gene: TRBJ1-2
clone size: -
V gene: TRBV4-1
D gene: -
CDR3 protein: CASSHDGRGGGYTF
CDR3 DNA: TGCGCCAGCAGCCACGATGGACGGGGTGGGGGCTACACCTTC

J gene: TRBJ1-2
clone size: -
V gene: TRBV11-2
D gene: -
CDR3 protein: CASSLDPGLVYGYTF
CDR3 DNA: TGTGCCAGCAGCTTAGATCCCGGACTCGTCTATGGCTACACCTTC

J gene: TRBJ1-1
clone size: -
V gene: TRBV29-1
D gene: -
CDR3 protein: CSAAGRMNTEAFF
CDR3 DNA: TGCAGCGCCGCAGGACGGATGAACACTGAAGCTTTCTTT

J gene: TRBJ2-7
clone size: -
V gene: TRBV10-3
D gene: -
CDR3 protein: CAISDRKYEQYF
CDR3 DNA: TGTGCCATCAGTGACCGCAAGTACGAGCAGTACTTC

J gene: TRBJ2-1
clone size: -
V gene: TRBV6-4
D gene: -
CDR3 protein: CASSDSFAGEQFF
CDR3 DNA: TGTGCCAGCAGTGACTCGTTTGCAGGAGAGCAGTTCTTC

J gene: TRBJ1-4
clone size: -
V gene: TRBV21-1
D gene: -
CDR3 protein: CASSPRRDRVGLNEKLFF
CDR3 DNA: TGTGCCAGCAGCCCGCGCCGGGACAGGGTCGGTCTCAATGAAAAACTGTTTTTT

J gene: TRBJ2-1
clone size: few
V gene: TRBV5-8
D gene: TRBD1
CDR3 protein: CASSYPGQGAWEQFF
CDR3 DNA: TGTGCCAGCAGCTACCCGGGACAGGGGGCTTGGGAGCAGTTCTTC

J gene: TRBJ2-3
clone size: -
V gene: TRBV7-3
D gene: TRBD2
CDR3 protein: CASSLLAGVTDTQYF
CDR3 DNA: TGTGCCAGCAGCTTACTAGCGGGGGTTACAGATACGCAGTATTTT

J gene: TRBJ1-2
clone size: -
V gene: TRBV5-5
D gene: TRBD1
CDR3 protein: CASSLGGTGTYGYTF
CDR3 DNA: TGTGCCAGCAGCCTGGGCGGGACAGGGACTTATGGCTACACCTTC

J gene: TRBJ1-5
clone size: -
V gene: TRBV19
D gene: -
CDR3 protein: CASSLSNQPQHF
CDR3 DNA: TGTGCCAGTAGTCTTAGCAATCAGCCCCAGCATTTT

J gene: TRBJ1-6
clone size: once
V gene: TRBV27
D gene: -
CDR3 protein: CASSWPGGTLHF
CDR3 DNA: TGTGCCAGCAGTTGGCCTGGTGGTACCCTCCACTTT

J gene: TRBJ2-4
clone size: -
V gene: TRBV5-8
D gene: TRBD1
CDR3 protein: CASSPGQGWSKNIQYF
CDR3 DNA: TGTGCCAGCAGCCCTGGACAGGGTTGGTCCAAAAACATTCAGTACTTC

J gene: TRBJ2-3
clone size: -
V gene: TRBV5-1
D gene: -
CDR3 protein: CASSPSWTPPSTDTQYF
CDR3 DNA: TGCGCCAGCAGCCCCTCCTGGACTCCACCTAGCACAGATACGCAGTATTTT

J gene: TRBJ2-5
clone size: -
V gene: TRBV6-1
D gene: TRBD2
CDR3 protein: CASQSSGAETQYF
CDR3 DNA: TGTGCCAGCCAATCTAGCGGGGCGGAGACCCAGTACTTC

J gene: TRBJ2-7
clone size: -
V gene: TRBV5-1
D gene: TRBD2
CDR3 protein: CASSRMGLAGDEQYF
CDR3 DNA: TGCGCCAGCAGCAGGATGGGACTAGCGGGGGACGAGCAGTACTTC

J gene: TRBJ1-1
clone size: -
V gene: TRBV7-3
D gene: TRBD1
CDR3 protein: CASSVQGAPNTEAFF
CDR3 DNA: TGTGCCAGCAGCGTACAGGGGGCGCCGAACACTGAAGCTTTCTTT

J gene: TRBJ1-5
clone size: -
V gene: TRBV15
D gene: -
CDR3 protein: CATSRKGSNQPQHF
CDR3 DNA: TGTGCCACCAGCAGAAAGGGGAGCAATCAGCCCCAGCATTTT

J gene: TRBJ2-6
clone size: -
V gene: TRBV4-1
D gene: -
CDR3 protein: CASTASGANVLTF
CDR3 DNA: TGCGCCAGCACAGCGTCTGGGGCCAACGTCCTGACTTTC

J gene: TRBJ2-2
clone size: -
V gene: TRBV7-2
D gene: TRBD2
CDR3 protein: CASSPAGTSGFTGELFF
CDR3 DNA: TGTGCCAGCAGCCCAGCCGGGACTAGCGGTTTCACCGGGGAGCTGTTTTTT

J gene: TRBJ2-2
clone size: -
V gene: TRBV21-1
D gene: -
CDR3 protein: CASSPKTGRNTGELFF
CDR3 DNA: TGTGCCAGCAGCCCAAAGACAGGGCGGAACACCGGGGAGCTGTTTTTT

J gene: TRBJ1-2
clone size: -
V gene: TRBV27
D gene: TRBD1
CDR3 protein: CASSSLGQGLYGYTF
CDR3 DNA: TGTGCCAGCAGTTCATTGGGACAGGGGCTATATGGCTACACCTTC

J gene: TRBJ2-3
clone size: -
V gene: TRBV9
D gene: -
CDR3 protein: CASSGGGRDTQYF
CDR3 DNA: TGTGCCAGCAGCGGAGGAGGTCGGGATACGCAGTATTTT

J gene: TRBJ1-1
clone size: -
V gene: TRBV18
D gene: -
CDR3 protein: CASSPLMGQRNTEAFF
CDR3 DNA: TGTGCCAGCTCACCACTGATGGGACAAAGGAACACTGAAGCTTTCTTT

J gene: TRBJ1-2
clone size: few
V gene: TRBV7-2
D gene: -
CDR3 protein: CASSWDTNYGYTF
CDR3 DNA: TGTGCCAGCAGCTGGGACACTAACTATGGCTACACCTTC

J gene: TRBJ2-2
clone size: -
V gene: TRBV7-2
D gene: -
CDR3 protein: CASSLAGLRTGELFF
CDR3 DNA: TGTGCCAGCAGCTTAGCGGGACTGCGGACCGGGGAGCTGTTTTTT

J gene: TRBJ2-5
clone size: -
V gene: TRBV9
D gene: -
CDR3 protein: CASSQQGRETQYF
CDR3 DNA: TGTGCCAGCAGCCAGCAGGGTAGGGAGACCCAGTACTTC

J gene: TRBJ2-2
clone size: -
V gene: TRBV4-2
D gene: -
CDR3 protein: CASSQDPRAEGGLNTGELFF
CDR3 DNA: TGTGCCAGCAGCCAAGATCCAAGAGCCGAGGGGGGGCTGAACACCGGGGAGCTGTTTTTT

J gene: TRBJ2-5
clone size: -
V gene: TRBV7-2
D gene: TRBD2
CDR3 protein: CASSGPLGAGAQETQYF
CDR3 DNA: TGTGCCAGCAGCGGACCGCTCGGAGCGGGGGCCCAAGAGACCCAGTACTTC

J gene: TRBJ2-7
clone size: -
V gene: TRBV27
D gene: TRBD1
CDR3 protein: CASRRDSGGVPYEQYF
CDR3 DNA: TGTGCCAGCAGGAGGGATTCAGGGGGAGTCCCCTACGAGCAGTACTTC

J gene: TRBJ1-4
clone size: -
V gene: TRBV4-1
D gene: TRBD1
CDR3 protein: CASSRPGQGNEKLFF
CDR3 DNA: TGCGCCAGCAGCCGTCCGGGACAGGGGAATGAAAAACTGTTTTTT

J gene: TRBJ1-1
clone size: -
V gene: TRBV29-1
D gene: -
CDR3 protein: CSVEIGTEAFF
CDR3 DNA: TGCAGCGTTGAAATCGGGACTGAAGCTTTCTTT

J gene: TRBJ2-1
clone size: once
V gene: TRBV9
D gene: -
CDR3 protein: CASSATAVNEQFF
CDR3 DNA: TGTGCCAGCAGCGCGACAGCGGTTAATGAGCAGTTCTTC

J gene: TRBJ2-1
clone size: -
V gene: TRBV10-2
D gene: -
CDR3 protein: CASSWDQITDEQFF
CDR3 DNA: TGCGCCAGCAGCTGGGACCAGATTACAGATGAGCAGTTCTTC

J gene: TRBJ2-1
clone size: -
V gene: TRBV10-3
D gene: TRBD1
CDR3 protein: CAILRQGARGNNEQFF
CDR3 DNA: TGTGCCATCCTCCGGCAGGGGGCGCGAGGAAACAATGAGCAGTTCTTC

J gene: TRBJ1-2
clone size: -
V gene: TRBV29-1
D gene: -
CDR3 protein: CSASGGRNYGYTF
CDR3 DNA: TGCAGCGCCTCGGGGGGGCGGAACTATGGCTACACCTTC